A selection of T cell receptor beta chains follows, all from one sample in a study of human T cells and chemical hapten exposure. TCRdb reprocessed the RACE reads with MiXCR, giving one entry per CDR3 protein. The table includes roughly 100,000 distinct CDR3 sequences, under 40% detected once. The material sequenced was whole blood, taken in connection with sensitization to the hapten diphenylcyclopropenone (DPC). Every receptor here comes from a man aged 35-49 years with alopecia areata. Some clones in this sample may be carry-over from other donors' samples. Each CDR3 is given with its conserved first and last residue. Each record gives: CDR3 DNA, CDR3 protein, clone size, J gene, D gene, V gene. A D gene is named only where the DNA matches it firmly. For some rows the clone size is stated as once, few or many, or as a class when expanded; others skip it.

TGCAGTGCCCGGACTAGCCTTCCAGATACGCAGTATTTT | CSARTSLPDTQYF | . | TRBJ2-3 | TRBD2 | TRBV20-1
TGTGCCAGCAGCCCCGTTCGGGGGAACACCGGGGAGCTGTTTTTT | CASSPVRGNTGELFF | . | TRBJ2-2 | . | TRBV3-1
TGCAGCGTCCGGACAGGGCTGGGCACTGAAGCTTTCTTT | CSVRTGLGTEAFF | few | TRBJ1-1 | TRBD1 | TRBV29-1
TGTGCCAGCAGTTTGGCCCCGGCAGGGTCCTTCACAGATACGCAGTATTTT | CASSLAPAGSFTDTQYF | once | TRBJ2-3 | . | TRBV6-5
TGCGCCAGTCAGACTAGTTCCCCGTACCAAGAGACCCAGTACTTC | CASQTSSPYQETQYF | few | TRBJ2-5 | . | TRBV5-1
TGTGCCTGGGACCCGGGTAACCAAGAGACCCAGTACTTC | CAWDPGNQETQYF | . | TRBJ2-5 | . | TRBV30
TGTGCCAGCGTGGCTAGCGGACTTTACAATGAGCAGTTCTTC | CASVASGLYNEQFF | . | TRBJ2-1 | TRBD2 | TRBV28
TGTGCCAGCAGTGATAGCGGCCCTAGCACAGATACGCAGTATTTT | CASSDSGPSTDTQYF | . | TRBJ2-3 | . | TRBV2
TGTGCCAGCAGCTTGCGAGAGACCCAGTACTTC | CASSLRETQYF | . | TRBJ2-5 | . | TRBV5-6
TGTGCCAGCAGTTTTGTGTCACAGAGAAACAGGGGGAATCAGCCCCAGCATTTT | CASSFVSQRNRGNQPQHF | . | TRBJ1-5 | TRBD1 | TRBV12-3/TRBV12-4
TGTGCCAGCAGCCTGGACTCTTTCTGTTACAATGAGCAGTTCTTC | CASSLDSFCYNEQFF | . | TRBJ2-1 | . | TRBV14
TGTGCCAGCAGTGACTCGACAGGGGACACCGGGGAGCTGTTTTTT | CASSDSTGDTGELFF | few | TRBJ2-2 | TRBD1 | TRBV6-4
TGCAGCGTTGAAAGGGGGGCGCGGGAGACCCAGTACTTC | CSVERGARETQYF | few | TRBJ2-5 | . | TRBV29-1
TGCAGCGTTGGTGGTCAGGGAAGCACCGGGGAGCTGTTTTTT | CSVGGQGSTGELFF | . | TRBJ2-2 | . | TRBV29-1